The rows below give T cell receptor beta chains drawn from one sample of a study of T cell responses to AZD1222 COVID-19 vaccine. The protocol was immunoSEQ multiplex PCR, while the TCRdb copy is restricted to in-frame clones and leaves out a portion. The data show under 150,000 clones, 90% to 95% seen once. The sequenced sample was peripheral blood, obtained on day 0 of AZD1222 vaccination. The receptors were gathered from an adult in good health. Both conserved end residues are part of each CDR3. A D gene is named only where the DNA matches it firmly. Clone size is given for some rows only: seen once, a few or many times, or a class if the clone is expanded.

d_gene: TRBD2; v_gene: TRBV10-3; j_gene: TRBJ2-3; abundance: .; CDR3nt: TGTGCCATCGGGGTAGCGGGGGCCCGGGATACGCAGTATTTT; CDR3aa: CAIGVAGARDTQYF
d_gene: .; v_gene: TRBV12-5; j_gene: TRBJ2-7; abundance: .; CDR3nt: TGTGCTAGTGGTTTGGTACTAGGGGCCCCCTACGAGCAGTACTTC; CDR3aa: CASGLVLGAPYEQYF
d_gene: .; v_gene: TRBV9; j_gene: TRBJ2-3; abundance: .; CDR3nt: TGTGCCAGCAGCATTTCTAGCACAGATACGCAGTATTTT; CDR3aa: CASSISSTDTQYF
d_gene: TRBD1; v_gene: TRBV11-3; j_gene: TRBJ2-3; abundance: .; CDR3nt: TGTGCCAGCAGCCTTGGGGTGACAGGGGACACAGATACGCAGTATTTT; CDR3aa: CASSLGVTGDTDTQYF
d_gene: .; v_gene: TRBV4-1; j_gene: TRBJ2-7; abundance: once; CDR3nt: TGCGCCAGCAGCCAAGGCGGGACCTCCTACGAGCAGTACTTC; CDR3aa: CASSQGGTSYEQYF
d_gene: .; v_gene: TRBV6-6; j_gene: TRBJ1-1; abundance: .; CDR3nt: TGTGCCAGCAGTTACCTTATGGGGCGGGATGAAGCTTTCTTT; CDR3aa: CASSYLMGRDEAFF
d_gene: .; v_gene: TRBV7-2; j_gene: TRBJ2-1; abundance: .; CDR3nt: TGTGCCAGCAGCTTACAGGGAGACTATGAGCAGTTCTTC; CDR3aa: CASSLQGDYEQFF
d_gene: TRBD1; v_gene: TRBV5-1; j_gene: TRBJ2-7; abundance: .; CDR3nt: TGCGCCAGCAGCTTGGATCGGCCAGGGGGAGAGCAGTACTTC; CDR3aa: CASSLDRPGGEQYF
d_gene: TRBD1; v_gene: TRBV9; j_gene: TRBJ1-2; abundance: few; CDR3nt: TGTGCCAGCAGCCGCTGGGGACAGGGAGGATTTGGCTACACCTTC; CDR3aa: CASSRWGQGGFGYTF
d_gene: TRBD1; v_gene: TRBV29-1; j_gene: TRBJ1-1; abundance: .; CDR3nt: TGCAGCGTGTTGCCAGGGGGCACTGAAGCTTTCTTT; CDR3aa: CSVLPGGTEAFF
d_gene: .; v_gene: TRBV28; j_gene: TRBJ1-5; abundance: .; CDR3nt: TGTGCCAGCAGTCTGATCGGCGGGCATCAGCCCCAGCATTTT; CDR3aa: CASSLIGGHQPQHF
d_gene: .; v_gene: TRBV2; j_gene: TRBJ1-3; abundance: .; CDR3nt: TGTGCCAGCAGTGATGGGGTGGGAGGAAACACCATATATTTT; CDR3aa: CASSDGVGGNTIYF
d_gene: TRBD1; v_gene: TRBV5-4; j_gene: TRBJ1-6; abundance: once; CDR3nt: TGTGCCGGAGGGACAGGGGAAAATTCACCCCTCCACTTT; CDR3aa: CAGGTGENSPLHF
d_gene: .; v_gene: TRBV7-7; j_gene: TRBJ1-1; abundance: .; CDR3nt: TGTGCCCCAGGGGTGGTGGCTGAAGCTTTCTTT; CDR3aa: CAPGVVAEAFF
d_gene: .; v_gene: TRBV3-1/TRBV3-2; j_gene: TRBJ2-1; abundance: .; CDR3nt: TGTGCCAGCAGCCAAGATTTAGGACTGCCATCAGGAGAGCAGTTCTTC; CDR3aa: CASSQDLGLPSGEQFF
d_gene: .; v_gene: TRBV7-2; j_gene: TRBJ2-7; abundance: .; CDR3nt: TGTGCCAGCAGCTTACAGGGGGGTTTGGACGAGCAGTACTTC; CDR3aa: CASSLQGGLDEQYF
d_gene: .; v_gene: TRBV9; j_gene: TRBJ2-3; abundance: .; CDR3nt: TGTGCCAGCAGCCCTCCGCGAATCAGAGATACGCAGTATTTT; CDR3aa: CASSPPRIRDTQYF
d_gene: .; v_gene: TRBV19; j_gene: TRBJ1-1; abundance: .; CDR3nt: TGTGCCACTACACCGGGCGGGACTGAAGCTTTCTTT; CDR3aa: CATTPGGTEAFF
d_gene: .; v_gene: TRBV7-2; j_gene: TRBJ1-2; abundance: .; CDR3nt: TGTGCCAGCAGCACTGGGGGGCCCTACTATGGCTACACCTTC; CDR3aa: CASSTGGPYYGYTF
d_gene: .; v_gene: TRBV18; j_gene: TRBJ1-3; abundance: .; CDR3nt: TGTGCCAGCTCACCTTTCGACGGCACCACCATATATTTT; CDR3aa: CASSPFDGTTIYF
d_gene: TRBD2; v_gene: TRBV6-6; j_gene: TRBJ2-7; abundance: .; CDR3nt: TGTGCCAGCAGCCCCGGGACTAGTAACTACGAGCAGTACTTC; CDR3aa: CASSPGTSNYEQYF
d_gene: .; v_gene: TRBV19; j_gene: TRBJ1-5; abundance: few; CDR3nt: TGTGCCAGTAGTATCTACCTTAGCAATCAGCCCCAGCATTTT; CDR3aa: CASSIYLSNQPQHF
d_gene: TRBD1; v_gene: TRBV24-1; j_gene: TRBJ2-5; abundance: .; CDR3nt: TGTGCCACCAGTGATCGGGGACAGGGTGTTGGGGAGACCCAGTACTTC; CDR3aa: CATSDRGQGVGETQYF